This T cell receptor (beta chain) was retrieved from a study of Ad26.COV2.S vaccination and SARS-CoV-2 variants. Profiled with immunoSEQ multiplex PCR; TCRdb holds only in-frame clones, not every one. The table has about 680,000 clones, roughly nine tenths seen once; the top ten hold approximately 1.5%. Trimming left V 5 bases short and J 3 bases short, with 11 bases between. This CDR3 comprises 13 residues. Germline lookup yields CDR1 SEHNR and CDR2 FQNEAQ (reference sequence). Treatment noted: some 20 received Ad26.COV2.S at low or high dose, single or two shots; roughly five received placebo; per-sample allocation not given. All samples were drawn on day 63, counting from the first vaccine or placebo injection. Its platform was an Ad26 vector, and its expressed antigen was Wuhan-strain SARS-CoV-2 spike.

The specimen comprised peripheral blood, sampled in a trial of Ad26.COV2.S vaccine versus placebo. The TCR comes from a person between 18 and 65 years old who received the Ad26.COV2.S COVID-19 vaccine or a placebo. The chain recombines TRBV7-9 with TRBJ2-7; no clear D gene. The CDR3, as DNA: TGTGCCAGCAGCCAAACAAGTCGCTACGAGCAGTACTTC. Protein product: CASSQTSRYEQYF.